These 28 T cell receptor beta chains were all obtained from the same sample, sequenced in a study of regulatory T cells in long-lasting Graves disease. Investigators prepared the TCR beta libraries by applying iRepertoire HTBI primers and Arm-PCR of CDR3 regions. TCRdb ran MiXCR on the multiplex PCR reads and lists one entry per CDR3 protein. Seen here are a few hundred thousand distinct CDR3 sequences, about a quarter observed once, and the top ten hold roughly 28%. Time point specified: persistent/refractory GD, antithyroid drugs over 5 years with positive TRAb. PBMCs provided the RNA from which the TCR library was made. Sequences were derived from peripheral blood mononuclear cells (PBMCs), sampled when the disease was refractory, from a patient treated with antithyroid drugs. The receptors here all came from a female donor with Graves disease.

This clonotype was seen only a few times. The chain joins TRBV7-3 to TRBJ2-7; 7 bases are a match to TRBD2. The CDR3 covers 15 residues. CDR1 and CDR2 from the germline V gene are SGHTA and FQGTGA. V lost 0 bases to trimming and J lost 5 bases; unmatched junction nucleotides: 7. In DNA form, the CDR3 reads TGTGCCAGCAGCTTAACAAGCGGGACGGTGCACGAGCAGTACTTC. This sequence encodes CASSLTSGTVHEQYF.

The V call is TRBV28, the J call TRBJ1-2; TRBD1 might be the D (6 bases). The CDR3 consists of 12 residues. Germline lookup yields CDR1 MDHEN and CDR2 SYDVKM. V dropped 8 bases and J dropped 1 base, with 8 bases sitting between them. In DNA, the CDR3 is TGTGCCAGCGGACAGTATAACTATGGCTACACCTTC. Residues: CASGQYNYGYTF.

This clonotype was seen a few times. The chain links TRBV19 to TRBJ2-5, with 8 nucleotides matching TRBD2. Per germline, CDR1 LNHDA and CDR2 SQIVND (reference sequence). The length of the CDR3 is 16 residues. The J segment lost 2 bases and the V segment lost 3 bases, leaving 8 bases of the junction unmatched. CDR3 sequence reads: CASSISTGTRQETQYF. The CDR3 nucleotides are TGTGCCAGTAGTATTAGCACGGGGACTAGGCAAGAGACCCAGTACTTC.

This clonotype showed up many times. A read error may account for a junction end that differs from germline. J is TRBJ2-7 and V is TRBV2; TRBD1 agrees at 9 bases. Germline V CDR1 and CDR2: SNHLY, FYNNEI. This CDR3 region has 12 residues. CDR3 sequence reads: CASSGDRDDQYF. The CDR3 DNA sequence: TGTGCCAGCAGTGGGGACAGGGACGACCAGTACTTC.

In its sample, this clonotype was seen a few times. The chain employs TRBV5-1 and TRBJ1-5; 11 bases match TRBD1. CDR3 length equals 15 residues. Per germline, CDR1 SGHRS and CDR2 YFSETQ. Losses at the gene ends were 4 bases for V and 3 bases for J; bases not matched to a gene: 3. The CDR3 DNA is TGCGCCAGCAGCCTAGGACAGGGGGCCAATCAGCCCCAGCATTTT. Its protein product is CASSLGQGANQPQHF.

This CDR3 is CSARGGDGGNYGYTF. The CDR3, as DNA: TGCAGTGCTAGGGGGGGGGATGGCGGCAACTATGGCTACACCTTC. The J gene is TRBJ1-2, the V gene TRBV20-1; tentatively, D is TRBD1 (5 bases). Germline V gives CDR1 DFQATT, CDR2 SNEGSKA (reference sequence). The CDR3 sequence is 15 residues long. V lost 3 bases, J lost 2 bases, and 16 bases lay in between.

About this clonotype: A clone one base away is much larger, so this may be a read error. The rearrangement joins TRBV2 to TRBJ2-2; D assignment may be TRBD1 or TRBD2 (5 bases each). The germline V gene has CDR1 SNHLY and CDR2 FYNNEI. There are 14 residues in the CDR3. This CDR3 is CVSGREFGTGELFF. For the CDR3, the DNA is TGTGTCAGCGGCAGGGAGTTCGGCACCGGGGAGCTGTTTTTT.

The rearrangement joins TRBV27 to TRBJ2-3, with TRBD1 matching 8 bases. Germline V gives CDR1 MNHEY, CDR2 SMNVEV (reference sequence). This CDR3 region has 15 residues. The ends lost 3 bases at V and 2 bases at J; junction bases unmatched: 4. CDR3 nucleotide sequence: TGTGCCAGCAGTTTGACAGGGGTGAACACAGATACGCAGTATTTT. It encodes CASSLTGVNTDTQYF.

This clonotype was detected only a few times. A junction boundary mismatches the germline segment, possibly from a read error. For the CDR3, the DNA is TGTGCCAGCAGTTACTCGAAGAACACCGGGGAGCTGTTTTTT. This sequence encodes CASSYSKNTGELFF. The chain uses TRBV6-4 and TRBJ2-2; D is uncertain. Germline CDR1 MRHNA, CDR2 SNTAGT. This CDR3 is built from 14 residues.

This clonotype was detected only a few times. V is TRBV29-1 and J is TRBJ2-7; D gene ambiguous. This CDR3 spans 11 amino acids. The germline V gene has CDR1 SQVTM and CDR2 ANQGSEA. V was cut by 3 bases and J by 5 bases, with 8 bases left in between. The CDR3 sequence: CSVDVGHEQYF. Written as DNA, the CDR3 is TGCAGCGTTGACGTGGGTCACGAGCAGTACTTC.

This clonotype was detected only a few times. The V call is TRBV20-1, the J call TRBJ2-7; 9 bases agree with TRBD2. In germline, CDR1 is DFQATT, CDR2 SNEGSKA (reference sequence). The CDR3 has 15 amino acids. V lost 6 bases to trimming and J lost 0 bases; unmatched junction nucleotides: 9. The CDR3 nucleotides are TGCAGTGCCCAAGGCGGGGGGGCATTCTCCTACGAGCAGTACTTC. This translates into CSAQGGGAFSYEQYF.

This rearrangement joins TRBV29-1 to TRBJ2-7, with D hard to call. The CDR3 consists of 12 residues. Trimming shortened V by 5 bases and J by 2 bases, and 10 bases separated the two germline ends. Germline CDR1 is SQVTM and CDR2 is ANQGSEA. The CDR3 bases are TGCAGCGTTTCTACAGAGACCTACGAGCAGTACTTC. Protein product: CSVSTETYEQYF.

This clonotype was picked up many times. The rearrangement links TRBV20-1 to TRBJ1-1; possible D gene TRBD1, 5 bases. The CDR3 length is 12 residues. Per the germline V gene, CDR1 is DFQATT and CDR2 is SNEGSKA (reference sequence). V was shortened by 5 bases and J by 4 bases, with 11 bases between the two germline ends. The CDR3 DNA follows: TGCAGTGCTGCGCAGGGATCCACTGAAGCTTTCTTT. Amino acids: CSAAQGSTEAFF.

This clonotype came up a few times. V is TRBV7-2 and J is TRBJ1-1; 7 nucleotides align to TRBD1. The ends lost 4 bases at V and 1 base at J; junction bases unmatched: 6. Germline V gives CDR1 SGHTA, CDR2 FQGNSA. This CDR3 is 15 amino acids long. The CDR3 coding sequence is TGTGCCAGCAGCTCCCACAGGGGCTCGAACACTGAAGCTTTCTTT. Its protein product is CASSSHRGSNTEAFF. Combining the CDR3 with reference TRBV7-2 and TRBJ1-1 gives the whole variable domain GAGVSQSPSNKVTEKGKDVELRCDPISGHTALYWYRQSLGQGLEFLIYFQGNSAPDKSGLPSDRFSAERTGGSVSTLTIQRTQQEDSAVYLCASSSHRGSNTEAFFGQGTRLTVV.

There are a few counts of this clonotype. This sequence joins TRBV6-1 and TRBJ1-2, with a possible D match to TRBD1 (6 bases). This CDR3 comprises 13 residues. Between the trimmed V and J ends, which lost 7 bases and 8 bases, there was a span of 17 bases. Germline lookup yields CDR1 MNHNS and CDR2 SASEGT. The CDR3 DNA follows: TGTGCCAGCACCGGCACTACAGGGACCGGCTACACCTTC. It encodes CASTGTTGTGYTF.

The chain combines TRBV7-9 with TRBJ1-1; D is perhaps TRBD1 (6 bases). This CDR3 spans 12 amino acids. Trimming shortened V by 5 bases and J by 10 bases, and 14 bases separated the two germline ends. In germline, CDR1 is SEHNR, CDR2 FQNEAQ (reference sequence). CDR3 nucleotide sequence: TGTGCCAGCAGCCCAGGGGCTGGAGGAGCTTTCTTT. This gives the protein CASSPGAGGAFF.

This clonotype was seen many times. This chain joins TRBV29-1 and TRBJ2-5, with D perhaps given as TRBD1 or TRBD2 (5 bases each). The CDR3 is 14 amino acids. V was trimmed by 4 bases and J by 5 bases, leaving 17 bases between them. Germline-derived CDR1 and CDR2 are SQVTM and ANQGSEA. CDR3 coding DNA: TGCAGCGTTGTGTGGGACCGGGGTCGGGAGACCCAGTACTTC. It translates to CSVVWDRGRETQYF. Supplemented by reference TRBV29-1 and TRBJ2-5, the full variable domain reads SAVISQKPSRDICQRGTSLTIQCQVDSQVTMMFWYRQQPGQSLTLIATANQGSEATYESGFVIDKFPISRPNLTFSTLTVSNMSPEDSSIYLCSVVWDRGRETQYFGPGTRLLVL.

The gene calls are TRBV20-1 and TRBJ2-7; TRBD2 matches 12 bases. CDR1 is DFQATT, CDR2 SNEGSKA, per germline (reference sequence). The CDR3 extends over 14 amino acids. V dropped 1 base and J dropped 4; count of bases not matched to a gene: 2. CDR3 protein: CSARVLAGGYEQYF. The CDR3 coding sequence is TGCAGTGCTAGAGTACTAGCGGGGGGATACGAGCAGTACTTC.

This clonotype was recorded a few times. A read error may explain this, as a much larger clone is one base away. Likely a read error: the CDR3 ends without its conserved phenylalanine or tryptophan. The chain carries TRBV30 and TRBJ2-5; D is uncertain. V dropped 1 base and J dropped 5 bases, with 8 bases sitting between them. The CDR3 loop spans 12 amino acids. Looked up from germline, CDR1 is GTSNPN and CDR2 is SVGIG (reference sequence). The CDR3 nucleotides read TGTGCCTGGAGTGAAGCCCACGAGACCCAGTACCTC. Amino acids: CAWSEAHETQYL.

This rearrangement joins TRBV7-9 to TRBJ1-4; D uncertain. Between the trimmed V and J ends, which lost 5 bases and 12 bases, there was a span of 10 bases. This CDR3 is 11 amino acids long. In germline, CDR1 is SEHNR, CDR2 FQNEAQ (reference sequence). The CDR3 sequence is CASSLSSELFF. The DNA for the CDR3 is TGTGCCAGCAGCCTCTCCTCGGAACTGTTTTTT.

This clonotype has only a few counts. This chain uses TRBV7-6 with TRBJ2-3; possible D gene TRBD2, 5 bases. The CDR3 runs to 16 residues. Trimming shortened V by 2 bases and J by 0 bases, and 12 bases separated the two germline ends. The germline V gene has CDR1 SGHVS and CDR2 FNYEAQ. In DNA form, the CDR3 reads TGTGCCAGCAGCTTAAGACTGGAGGTCAGCACAGATACGCAGTATTTT. This codes for CASSLRLEVSTDTQYF. Based on the CDR3 plus reference TRBV7-6 and TRBJ2-3, the full variable domain is GAGVSQSPRYKVTKRGQDVALRCDPISGHVSLYWYRQALGQGPEFLTYFNYEAQQDKSGLPNDRFSAERPEGSISTLTIQRTEQRDSAMYRCASSLRLEVSTDTQYFGPGTRLTVL.

The table lists this clonotype with a few counts. The chain links TRBV2 to TRBJ2-2; TRBD1 matches at 7 bases. Germline CDR1 and CDR2: SNHLY and FYNNEI. Trimming cost V 10 bases and J 4 bases; bases outside gene matches: 6. The CDR3 is 13 amino acids. The CDR3, as DNA: TGTGCCACAACAGGGGTAGTCACCGGGGAGCTGTTTTTT. Translated, it gives CATTGVVTGELFF.

Ten or more counts support this clonotype. The rearrangement uses TRBV2 and TRBJ1-2; 9 nucleotides line up with TRBD1. Losses at the gene ends were 1 base for V and 5 bases for J; bases not matched to a gene: 8. Per the germline V gene, CDR1 is SNHLY and CDR2 is FYNNEI. This CDR3 has 16 amino acids. CDR3 loop: CASSEERTGARYGYTF. CDR3 sequence (DNA): TGTGCCAGCAGTGAAGAACGGACAGGGGCGCGGTATGGCTACACCTTC.

This clonotype was observed a handful of times. The chain is built from TRBV9 and TRBJ1-4; D ambiguous. The germline CDR1 and CDR2 sequences are SGDLS and YYNGEE. The CDR3 is 15 amino acids. V lost 1 base and J 0 bases, leaving 7 bases between the germline ends. The CDR3 DNA sequence: TGTGCCAGCAGCGTAATTGGGGCAACTAATGAAAAACTGTTTTTT. Protein sequence: CASSVIGATNEKLFF.

This clonotype was found many times. V gene TRBV29-1 combines with J gene TRBJ1-1; D not certain. Trimming pared 4 bases from V and 3 bases from J, leaving 12 bases between. The CDR3 spans 13 residues. Germline lookup yields CDR1 SQVTM and CDR2 ANQGSEA. CDR3 coding DNA: TGCAGCGTTGTGTGGTTAAGGGACACTGAAGCTTTCTTT. Amino acids: CSVVWLRDTEAFF.

The chain links TRBV7-2 to TRBJ1-1; D is uncertain. CDR1 is SGHTA and CDR2 is FQGNSA in the germline V gene. Trimming left V 6 bases short and J 1 base short, with 12 bases between. This CDR3 is built from 14 residues. The CDR3 region has the DNA TGTGCCAGCAGTCCTATGGTTACGAACACTGAAGCTTTCTTT. It translates to CASSPMVTNTEAFF.

The chain couples TRBV5-5 to TRBJ2-2; weak D call: TRBD2 (6 bases). This CDR3 spans 17 amino acids. Per the germline V gene, CDR1 is SGHKS and CDR2 is YYEKEE (reference sequence). Trimming left V 0 bases short and J 6 bases short, with 18 bases between. The CDR3 region has the DNA TGTGCCAGCAGCTTGGGTCCCGCGGGGAGCTTCCCCGGGGAGCTGTTTTTT. Encoded protein: CASSLGPAGSFPGELFF.

This clonotype was seen more than once but under ten times. V is TRBV20-1 and J is TRBJ2-2; the match to TRBD1 covers 8 bases. Germline V CDR1 and CDR2: DFQATT, SNEGSKA (reference sequence). This CDR3 comprises 15 residues. The trim removed 1 base at V and 7 bases at J, leaving 8 bases unmatched. The CDR3 spells CSARGGRGRIGELFF. In DNA form, the CDR3 reads TGCAGTGCTAGAGGAGGCAGGGGGCGTATCGGGGAGCTGTTTTTT.